The rows below give T cell receptor beta chains drawn from one sample of a study of T cells in Graves' hyperthyroidism and ophthalmopathy. Each CDR3 protein gets one entry after TCRdb re-called the multiplex PCR reads with MiXCR. The data contain approximately 480,000 distinct CDR3 sequences, under 25% of them singletons. Sequenced input: blood. The receptor source for this set is a man aged 18 to 35 with Graves' hyperthyroidism. CDR3s include the opening cysteine and the closing phenylalanine or tryptophan. D genes are given only for firm matches. Expanded clones get a size class; other rows say once, few or many, or leave the size out.

>TRBJ2-7|TRBV7-9|many|-
TGTGCCAGCAGACTAGGACAGTACGAGCAGTACTTC
CASRLGQYEQYF
>TRBJ2-5|TRBV15|many|TRBD1
TGTGCCACCAGCCATGACAGGGGGCAAGAGACCCAGTACTTC
CATSHDRGQETQYF
>TRBJ1-6|TRBV4-1|-|TRBD1
TGCGCCAGCAGCGACAGGGGTGGGGGGAATTCACCCCTCCACTTT
CASSDRGGGNSPLHF
>TRBJ1-2|TRBV6-5|-|TRBD1
TGTGCCAGCAGTAACCGGGACAGGGGTCTGGGCTACACCTTC
CASSNRDRGLGYTF
>TRBJ2-7|TRBV6-5|once|-
TGTGCCAGCAGTTACCCTGGGAAGGAGGGCGAGCAGTACTTC
CASSYPGKEGEQYF
>TRBJ2-6|TRBV30|few|-
TGTGCCTGCTCAAGCGTTGGGGCCAACGTCCTGACTTTC
CACSSVGANVLTF
>TRBJ1-5|TRBV20-1|many|-
TGCAGTGCTAGAGAATCCGGGAGCGTTAGCAATCAGCCCCAGCATTTT
CSARESGSVSNQPQHF
>TRBJ1-1|TRBV30|many|-
TGTGCCTGGAGTAGGGGCACTGAAGCTTTCTTT
CAWSRGTEAFF
>TRBJ1-2|TRBV6-1|many|TRBD1
TGTGCCAGCAGTGGTCAGGGGGTCTACTATGGCTACACCTTC
CASSGQGVYYGYTF
>TRBJ2-5|TRBV7-9|many|-
TGTGCCAGCAGCTTCTTACAGGGCGGAGAGACCCAGTACTTC
CASSFLQGGETQYF
>TRBJ1-1|TRBV29-1|-|TRBD1
TGCAGCGCCGGGACAGGGTCGAACACTGAAGCTTTCTTT
CSAGTGSNTEAFF
>TRBJ2-5|TRBV12-3/TRBV12-4|many|TRBD1
TGTGCCAGCTCACCCACAGGGGCCCAAGAGACCCAGTACTTC
CASSPTGAQETQYF
>TRBJ2-7|TRBV20-1|many|-
TGCAGTGCTACCCAGGGTCCGTACGAGCAGTACTTC
CSATQGPYEQYF
>TRBJ2-7|TRBV15|-|-
TGTGCCACCAGCAGAGTCCGAGCGAACGAGCAGTACTTC
CATSRVRANEQYF
>TRBJ2-7|TRBV12-3/TRBV12-4|many|TRBD1
TGTGCCAGCAGTTTAGGGTACAGGGGCTCCTACGAGCAGTACTTC
CASSLGYRGSYEQYF
>TRBJ1-5|TRBV30|many|-
TGTGCCTGGAGTAATGGACAGATAGGTCAGCCCCAGCATTTT
CAWSNGQIGQPQHF
>TRBJ1-1|TRBV25-1|few|-
TGTGCCAGCAGTACCGGGGGGGGAACAATCCCTGAAGCTTTCTTT
CASSTGGGTIPEAFF
>TRBJ1-2|TRBV28|once|-
TGTGCCAGCAGCCTGGTGCGAAACAACAGGTCGCCTGGCTATGGCTACACCTTC
CASSLVRNNRSPGYGYTF
>TRBJ1-1|TRBV6-1|many|-
TGTGCCAGCAGCGGTTTTGCGGACACTGAAGCTTTCTTT
CASSGFADTEAFF
>TRBJ2-7|TRBV28|many|TRBD1
TGTGCCAGCAGTCCCCTACCGGACAGGTCCTACGAGCAGTACTTC
CASSPLPDRSYEQYF
>TRBJ2-7|TRBV5-1|few|-
TGCGCCAGCAGCAGATACAGAGTCGGGAACGAGCAGTACTTC
CASSRYRVGNEQYF
>TRBJ1-2|TRBV28|many|-
TGTGCCAGCAGACAACAGGGTGATGGGTATGGCTACACCTTC
CASRQQGDGYGYTF
>TRBJ1-6|TRBV5-1|few|-
TGCGCCAGCAGCTTGTCCGGTGGGGCTTCACCCCTCCACTTT
CASSLSGGASPLHF
>TRBJ1-2|TRBV20-1|many|-
TGCAGTGCTAGACGGCAGCACGCTCCTAACTATGGCTACACCTTC
CSARRQHAPNYGYTF
>TRBJ1-5|TRBV3-1|many|-
TGTGCCAGCAGCCAGGAGATAGGCAATCAGCCCCAGCATTTT
CASSQEIGNQPQHF
>TRBJ1-1|TRBV4-1|-|-
TGCGCCAGCAGCCCAGAGGTTGTGGATGAAGCTTTCTTT
CASSPEVVDEAFF
>TRBJ1-1|TRBV2|-|-
TGTGCCAGCAGTGAACAGGTGTTGGCTTTCTTT
CASSEQVLAFF
>TRBJ2-7|TRBV6-1|few|TRBD2
TGTGCCAGCAGTCCTATAGCGGGCTCCTACGAGCAGTACTTC
CASSPIAGSYEQYF